The 30 T cell receptor beta chains below were found in one sample sequenced in a study of post-analysis software for immune sequencing data. Points from the study as a whole: Patients had higher frequencies than controls of about 5 TRBV segments, including TRBV5-6, TRBV5-1 and TRBV20-1.

These receptors have no identified antigens. The library was made from cDNA and included unique molecular identifiers. MiXCR was run by TCRdb on the PCR reads, yielding one entry per CDR3 protein. The sample includes approximately 770,000 distinct CDR3 sequences, approximately 44% of them seen just once. The sequencing sample was made of blood. These receptors were obtained from a girl between 10 and 17 years old with multiple sclerosis.

This rearrangement joins TRBV12-3 or TRBV12-4 to TRBJ2-1; D gene uncertain. Trimming removed 7 bases at V and 0 bases at J, with 7 bases between. This CDR3 contains 13 residues. This CDR3 is CASTYSSYNEQFF. In nucleotides, the CDR3 is TGTGCCAGCACCTATAGCTCCTACAATGAGCAGTTCTTC.

The V and J genes are TRBV20-1 and TRBJ2-3; TRBD1 aligns across 8 bases. The germline gives CDR1 DFQATT, CDR2 SNEGSKA (reference sequence). The CDR3 is made up of 12 amino acids. The trim removed 1 base at V and 11 bases at J, leaving 5 bases unmatched. The CDR3 DNA reads as TGCAGTGCTAGAGGCCCAGGGGGCAAGCAGTATTTT. Residues: CSARGPGGKQYF.

The CDR3 bases are TGTGCCAGCAGTTATTTCGCCGGGGACCCCGGGGAGCTGTTTTTT. It specifies CASSYFAGDPGELFF. This chain uses TRBV6-5 with TRBJ2-2; possibly TRBD1 or TRBD2 for D (5 bases each). Trimming shortened V by 3 bases and J by 6 bases, and 14 bases separated the two germline ends. In germline, CDR1 is MNHEY, CDR2 SVGAGI. The CDR3 has 15 amino acids.

This chain uses TRBV5-6 with TRBJ2-4; D uncertain. The J call may be mistaken, given a closer DNA end match to TRBJ2-5. Germline-derived CDR1 and CDR2 are SGHDT and YYEEEE. This CDR3 is 14 amino acids long. The CDR3 reads CASSWWVSRETQYF. The CDR3 DNA reads TGTGCCAGCAGCTGGTGGGTGTCTCGGGAGACCCAGTACTTC.

CDR3 sequence reads: CASSAPGPTEQYF. CDR3 DNA sequence: TGTGCCAGCAGTGCCCCGGGCCCTACCGAGCAGTACTTC. This rearrangement joins TRBV6-1 to TRBJ2-7; D remains unclear. Trimming took off 4 bases at V and 6 bases at J, with 13 bases between the two ends. The CDR3 is made up of 13 amino acids. Per germline, CDR1 MNHNS and CDR2 SASEGT.

This clonotype appeared a few times. V is TRBV9 and J is TRBJ1-2, with unresolved D. The V and J ends lost 0 bases and 5 bases respectively, with 11 bases between them. The CDR3 runs 14 residues. The germline V gene has CDR1 SGDLS and CDR2 YYNGEE. CDR3 sequence: CASSVAPGGYGYTF. CDR3 nucleotides: TGTGCCAGCAGCGTAGCCCCGGGCGGGTATGGCTACACCTTC.

The genes are TRBV15 and TRBJ1-6; D call uncertain. Trimming left V 1 base short and J 9 bases short, with 10 bases between. The CDR3 covers 14 residues. CDR1 is LNHNV and CDR2 is YYDKDF in the germline V gene (reference sequence). DNA for the CDR3: TGTGCCACCAGCAGAGCGGGCAACGGTTCACCCCTCCACTTT. Translating it yields CATSRAGNGSPLHF.

V gene TRBV20-1 combines with J gene TRBJ2-1; no firm D call. CDR3 length: 15 amino acids. Germline V gives CDR1 DFQATT, CDR2 SNEGSKA (reference sequence). Trimming cost V 0 bases and J 3 bases, with 12 bases left between them. The CDR3 loop is CSARDPPADYNEQFF. The CDR3 DNA sequence: TGCAGTGCTAGAGATCCCCCGGCGGACTACAATGAGCAGTTCTTC.

The rearrangement links TRBV5-1 to TRBJ2-7; D is tentatively TRBD1 or TRBD2 (5 bases each). The CDR3 is 15 amino acids. The ends were cut back, 4 bases at V and 0 bases at J, with 14 bases in the middle. CDR1 SGHRS and CDR2 YFSETQ come from the germline V gene. The CDR3 region is CASSISPGTSYEQYF. The CDR3 bases are TGCGCCAGCAGCATATCTCCAGGGACCTCCTACGAGCAGTACTTC.

The rearrangement uses TRBV7-9 and TRBJ2-7, with 7 positions matching TRBD1. This CDR3 is built from 16 residues. The V segment lost 5 bases and the J segment 4 bases; nucleotides outside the gene matches: 14. Germline V lookup: CDR1 SEHNR, CDR2 FQNEAQ (reference sequence). The CDR3 here is CASSPNRQGIGYEQYF. The CDR3, as DNA: TGTGCCAGCAGCCCTAACCGACAGGGCATCGGGTACGAGCAGTACTTC. The full variable domain, with the rest looked up from reference TRBV7-9 and TRBJ2-7, is DTGVSQNPRHKITKRGQNVTFRCDPISEHNRLYWYRQTLGQGPEFLTYFQNEAQLEKSRLLSDRFSAERPKGSFSTLEIQRTEQGDSAMYLCASSPNRQGIGYEQYFGPGTRLTVT.

The chain uses TRBV20-1 and TRBJ2-3; 8 nucleotides agree with TRBD2. This CDR3 is built from 16 residues. Germline V gives CDR1 DFQATT, CDR2 SNEGSKA (reference sequence). Unmatched junction bases numbered 8, after V lost 1 base and J lost 2 bases. The CDR3 coding sequence is TGCAGTGCTAGAGGGGGTAGCGGGGCTGTCACAGATACGCAGTATTTT. Amino acid sequence: CSARGGSGAVTDTQYF.

This clonotype was seen more than once but under ten times. The chain is built from TRBV29-1 and TRBJ1-5, with D hard to call. Germline CDR1 and CDR2: SQVTM and ANQGSEA. CDR3 size: 12 residues. The germline V and J ends were trimmed by 5 bases and 1 base, with 6 bases remaining between them. This CDR3 reads CSVSTSNQPQHF. The CDR3, as DNA: TGCAGCGTTTCGACGAGCAATCAGCCCCAGCATTTT.

There are many counts of this clonotype. The V gene is TRBV7-2, the J gene TRBJ2-7; TRBD1 agrees at 10 bases. The CDR3 has 15 residues. After removal of 2 bases from V and 3 bases from J, the junction contained 4 bases not matched to a gene. Germline lookup yields CDR1 SGHTA and CDR2 FQGNSA. The CDR3 bases are TGTGCCAGCAGCTTACCCGGGACAGGGGACTACGAGCAGTACTTC. This translates into CASSLPGTGDYEQYF.

V gene TRBV28 combines with J gene TRBJ1-6; D is possibly TRBD1 (5 bases). The ends were cut back, 4 bases at V and 7 bases at J, with 20 bases in the middle. The germline V gene encodes CDR1 MDHEN and CDR2 SYDVKM. CDR3 length: 17 residues. CDR3 DNA sequence: TGTGCCAGCAGTTACAACAGGTTAGAGGAAAGGAATTCACCCCTCCACTTT. It specifies CASSYNRLEERNSPLHF.

The rearrangement uses TRBV7-3 and TRBJ2-1; 8 bases map to TRBD2. Germline V CDR1 and CDR2: SGHTA, FQGTGA. CDR3 size: 16 residues. V dropped 1 base and J dropped 0; count of bases not matched to a gene: 2. The CDR3 loop reads CASSLMAGGSYNEQFF. CDR3 nucleotides: TGTGCCAGCAGCTTAATGGCGGGAGGCTCCTACAATGAGCAGTTCTTC.

The chain joins TRBV7-9 to TRBJ2-5, with no clear D. This CDR3 comprises 13 residues. Germline CDR1 SEHNR, CDR2 FQNEAQ (reference sequence). V was pared by 1 base and J by 7 bases, with 10 bases between. In DNA, the CDR3 is TGTGCCAGCAGCTTAGACCCCCCACCGACCCAGTACTTC. This encodes CASSLDPPPTQYF.

This clonotype has more than one count but fewer than ten. The genes are TRBV3-1 and TRBJ1-4; D is ambiguous. Germline lookup yields CDR1 LGHDT and CDR2 YNNKEL (reference sequence). This CDR3 spans 16 amino acids. Trimming cost V 0 bases and J 0 bases, with 8 bases left between them. CDR3 region: CASSQDLQATNEKLFF. The CDR3 bases are TGTGCCAGCAGCCAAGATCTCCAGGCAACTAATGAAAAACTGTTTTTT.

This chain joins TRBV6-5 and TRBJ2-5; TRBD1 agrees at 9 bases. CDR3 length equals 15 residues. Germline CDR1 MNHEY, CDR2 SVGAGI. Trimming at V came to 2 bases and at J to 5 bases, leaving 6 bases not matched to a gene. The CDR3 coding sequence is TGTGCCAGCAGTTACGGAGGAGGACAGGGGGAGACCCAGTACTTC. It encodes CASSYGGGQGETQYF.

This clonotype appeared a few times. The chain uses TRBV7-8 and TRBJ2-7; 7 bases map to TRBD2. The CDR3 loop spans 14 amino acids. CDR1 is SGHVS, CDR2 FQNEAQ, per germline. V trimming: 5 bases; J trimming: 3 bases; junction bases outside the gene matches: 7. CDR3 coding DNA: TGTGCCAGCAGCACCTTGGGCGGGAGCTACGAGCAGTACTTC. Amino acid sequence: CASSTLGGSYEQYF.

This chain connects TRBV7-3 to TRBJ2-2; D may be TRBD2 (6 bases). Germline V lookup: CDR1 SGHTA, CDR2 FQGTGA. V lost 4 bases and J lost 4, with 16 bases in between. The CDR3 contains 16 residues. This CDR3 reads CASSSNGGPGTGELFF. As DNA, the CDR3 is TGTGCCAGCAGCTCAAATGGAGGGCCGGGCACCGGGGAGCTGTTTTTT.

The rearrangement joins TRBV12-3 or TRBV12-4 to TRBJ1-1; D remains ambiguous. CDR3 length: 12 amino acids. Deletions cut 2 bases from V and 10 bases from J, with 11 bases between. This CDR3 is CASSLPTVPAFF. Here the CDR3 DNA reads TGTGCCAGCAGTTTACCAACAGTTCCAGCTTTCTTT.

This clonotype was seen a few times. The genes are TRBV20-1 and TRBJ2-3; no reliable D call. The V and J ends lost 4 bases and 0 bases respectively, with 5 bases between them. CDR3 length: 12 residues. The germline V gene has CDR1 DFQATT and CDR2 SNEGSKA (reference sequence). The CDR3: CSAIQSTDTQYF. In DNA form, the CDR3 reads TGCAGTGCTATTCAGAGCACAGATACGCAGTATTTT.

In this sample, this clonotype turned up a few times. The chain couples TRBV4-2 to TRBJ2-5; 12 bases map to TRBD2. The J call is doubtful: the DNA matches TRBJ2-7 better. The CDR3 has 15 residues. CDR1 is LGHNA and CDR2 is YNFKEQ in the germline V gene. The CDR3 spells CASSHSLAGGTEQYF. The CDR3 bases are TGTGCCAGCAGCCACTCACTAGCGGGAGGAACCGAGCAGTACTTC.

The CDR3 is CACSGTSGRAYEQYF. As DNA, the CDR3 is TGTGCCTGTTCGGGGACTAGCGGGAGGGCCTACGAGCAGTACTTC. V and J are TRBV30 and TRBJ2-7, with 16 bases identical to TRBD2. Germline CDR1 GTSNPN, CDR2 SVGIG (reference sequence). V was pared by 6 bases and J by 2 bases, with 4 bases of the junction left unmatched. This CDR3 has 15 residues.

This clonotype was detected only a few times. This chain joins TRBV20-1 and TRBJ2-7, with D uncertain. This CDR3 spans 16 amino acids. Trimming removed 0 bases from V and 2 bases from J, with 17 bases in between. Per the germline V gene, CDR1 is DFQATT and CDR2 is SNEGSKA (reference sequence). CDR3 nucleotides: TGCAGTGCTAGAGATCCGGAACCGCGGCTTGCCTACGAGCAGTACTTC. It is translated as CSARDPEPRLAYEQYF.

V and J are TRBV7-2 and TRBJ2-2, with D maybe TRBD2 (6 bases). The germline V and J ends were trimmed by 5 bases and 1 base, with 14 bases remaining between them. CDR3 length equals 16 residues. Germline V gene sequence: CDR1 SGHTA, CDR2 FQGNSA. As DNA, the CDR3 is TGTGCCAGCAGCCACACCGGGACTCGGAACACCGGGGAGCTGTTTTTT. Its protein is CASSHTGTRNTGELFF.

This clonotype was counted a single time. The J gene is TRBJ2-5, the V gene TRBV7-9, with 9 bases lining up with TRBD1. The better agreement between TRBJ2-7 and the DNA end casts doubt on the J call. CDR1 is SEHNR, CDR2 FQNEAQ, per germline (reference sequence). The CDR3 covers 14 residues. CDR3 amino acids: CASSQDRGSAEQYF. CDR3 bases: TGTGCCAGCAGCCAAGACAGGGGGAGCGCCGAGCAGTACTTC.

This clonotype was recorded once. The chain joins TRBV28 to TRBJ2-3, with 10 positions matching TRBD1. This CDR3 comprises 15 residues. The V and J ends lost 7 bases and 4 bases, in that order; junction bases with no gene match: 8. The germline V gene has CDR1 MDHEN and CDR2 SYDVKM. CDR3 nucleotides: TGTGCCAGCATAGGCCGGGACAGGGGCGCAGATACGCAGTATTTT. It yields the protein CASIGRDRGADTQYF. The full variable domain, with the rest looked up from reference TRBV28 and TRBJ2-3, is DVKVTQSSRYLVKRTGEKVFLECVQDMDHENMFWYRQDPGLGLRLIYFSYDVKMKEKGDIPEGYSVSREKKERFSLILESASTNQTSMYLCASIGRDRGADTQYFGPGTRLTVL.

As to this clonotype: At one boundary the junction diverges from the germline segment, which might be a read error. This sequence joins TRBV20-1 and TRBJ2-7, with D possibly TRBD1 on 6 matching bases. Per the germline V gene, CDR1 is DFQATT and CDR2 is SNEGSKA (reference sequence). The CDR3 runs 15 residues. CDR3 nucleotides: TGCAGTGCTAGAGATTACAGGGCAAAAGAGTACGGGCAGTACTTC. It translates to CSARDYRAKEYGQYF.

This CDR3 reads CASSPPNRADTQYF. Written as DNA, the CDR3 is TGTGCCAGCAGCCCCCCTAATCGGGCAGATACGCAGTATTTT. The chain recombines TRBV9 with TRBJ2-3; D is undetermined. Germline CDR1 SGDLS, CDR2 YYNGEE. The CDR3 sequence is 14 residues long. Trimming took 4 bases from V and 4 from J, leaving 13 bases between them. The variable domain in full, completed from reference TRBV9 and TRBJ2-3, reads DSGVTQTPKHLITATGQRVTLRCSPRSGDLSVYWYQQSLDQGLQFLIQYYNGEERAKGNILERFSAQQFPDLHSELNLSSLELGDSALYFCASSPPNRADTQYFGPGTRLTVL.